Listed here are 12 T cell receptor beta chains from one sample, sequenced in a study of cytomegalovirus exposure and HLA in healthy donors. PCR used 60 Vbeta primers and 13 Jbeta primers. Libraries were prepared by immunoSEQ multiplex PCR; TCRdb keeps only in-frame clonotypes and omits some of them. The table lists 200,000 to 250,000 clones, 83% of them singletons. Material for sequencing was PBMCs. The receptors stem from a girl under 18 in good health and CMV-seronegative.

J is TRBJ2-7 and V is TRBV18; no clear D gene. V was shortened by 3 bases and J by 1 base, with 7 bases between the two germline ends. In germline, CDR1 is KGHSH, CDR2 LQKENI. The CDR3 is made up of 13 amino acids. CDR3 in DNA: TGTGCCAGCTCACCGGCAAGATCCTACGAGCAGTACTTC. It yields the protein CASSPARSYEQYF.

This rearrangement joins TRBV6-6 to TRBJ2-3, with a tentative D call TRBD1 (6 bases). The CDR3 spans 15 residues. Trimming cost V 5 bases and J 0 bases, with 12 bases left between them. Germline values: CDR1 MNHNY, CDR2 SVGAGI (reference sequence). Here the CDR3 reads CASSKQGLSTDTQYF. The CDR3 DNA reads TGTGCCAGCAGTAAACAGGGCCTTAGCACAGATACGCAGTATTTT.

The chain joins TRBV27 to TRBJ2-5; possible D gene TRBD1, 5 bases. The V end lost 4 bases, the J end lost 7 bases, and 10 bases lay between the germline ends. Per germline, CDR1 MNHEY and CDR2 SMNVEV (reference sequence). The CDR3 runs 12 residues. CDR3 sequence: CASSYTGGTQYF. The CDR3 DNA sequence: TGTGCCAGCAGTTATACAGGCGGGACCCAGTACTTC.

The chain couples TRBV5-1 to TRBJ2-2, with a possible D match to TRBD1 (5 bases). The germline V gene has CDR1 SGHRS and CDR2 YFSETQ. The CDR3 sequence is 15 residues long. V lost 4 bases and J lost 5, with 15 bases in between. CDR3 amino acids: CASSIDSLRTGELFF. The DNA for the CDR3 is TGCGCCAGCAGCATTGACAGCTTGAGGACCGGGGAGCTGTTTTTT.

The chain uses TRBV7-3 and TRBJ2-1, with 10 bases matching TRBD2. CDR3 size: 17 residues. Germline CDR1 and CDR2: SGHTA and FQGTGA. J was trimmed by 7 bases and V by 2 bases; bases with no gene match: 11. CDR3: CASSLRRGASGRNEQFF. The DNA of the CDR3 is TGTGCCAGCAGCTTACGCCGAGGGGCTAGCGGGAGAAATGAGCAGTTCTTC.

The chain is built from TRBV6-1 and TRBJ1-1, with 7 bases aligning to TRBD1. Germline lookup yields CDR1 MNHNS and CDR2 SASEGT. Unmatched junction bases numbered 10, after V lost 7 bases and J lost 5 bases. The CDR3 contains 14 residues. The chain's CDR3 is CASTAPQGSTEAFF. The CDR3 nucleotides are TGTGCCAGCACTGCGCCACAGGGGTCGACTGAAGCTTTCTTT.

On this clone itself: An end of the junction differs from the germline gene, which may be a read error. The chain is built from TRBV7-9 and TRBJ1-1; D is unclear. Germline V gene sequence: CDR1 SEHNR, CDR2 FQNEAQ (reference sequence). This CDR3 is 13 amino acids long. The CDR3 here is CSSSLVMNTEAFF. Here the CDR3 DNA reads TGTTCCAGCAGCTTAGTTATGAACACTGAAGCTTTCTTT.

The chain couples TRBV9 to TRBJ2-7, with TRBD1 identical over 8 bases. The CDR3 is 14 residues long. V lost 3 bases to trimming and J lost 7 bases; unmatched junction nucleotides: 9. Germline values: CDR1 SGDLS, CDR2 YYNGEE. DNA of the CDR3: TGTGCCAGCAGCGAGGGACAGGCCCGATGGGAGCAGTACTTC. Amino acid sequence: CASSEGQARWEQYF.

CDR3 protein: CASSLRGTGGTDTQYF. The CDR3 region has the DNA TGTGCCAGCAGTTTACGGGGCACAGGGGGAACAGATACGCAGTATTTT. The V gene is TRBV7-9, the J gene TRBJ2-3; 8 bases agree with TRBD1. After removal of 6 bases from V and 3 bases from J, the junction contained 11 bases not matched to a gene. Germline CDR1 SEHNR, CDR2 FQNEAQ (reference sequence). There are 16 residues in the CDR3.

J is TRBJ1-6 and V is TRBV6-5; TRBD1 is a possible D gene (6 bases). CDR1 and CDR2 (germline): MNHEY, SVGAGI. The CDR3 has 15 residues. The V end lost 5 bases, the J end lost 8 bases, and 16 bases lay between the germline ends. CDR3 in amino acids: CASSVAGVMDSPLHF. The CDR3 DNA reads as TGTGCCAGCAGTGTGGCAGGGGTAATGGATTCACCCCTCCACTTT.

The rearrangement links TRBV30 to TRBJ1-5; possibly TRBD1 for D (5 bases). V was trimmed by 5 bases and J by 3 bases, leaving 11 bases between them. In germline, CDR1 is GTSNPN, CDR2 SVGIG (reference sequence). The CDR3 sequence is 13 residues long. Written as DNA, the CDR3 is TGTGCCTGGTCTGGGGCTGTCAATCAGCCCCAGCATTTT. Its translation is CAWSGAVNQPQHF.

The rearrangement joins TRBV6-1 to TRBJ2-5; possible D gene TRBD2, 6 bases. Germline assignment: CDR1 MNHNS and CDR2 SASEGT. Between the trimmed V and J ends, which lost 3 bases and 5 bases, there was a span of 13 bases. This CDR3 contains 14 residues. The CDR3, as DNA: TGTGCCAGCAGTGACGGGGGAGGCATCGAGACCCAGTACTTC. This gives the protein CASSDGGGIETQYF.